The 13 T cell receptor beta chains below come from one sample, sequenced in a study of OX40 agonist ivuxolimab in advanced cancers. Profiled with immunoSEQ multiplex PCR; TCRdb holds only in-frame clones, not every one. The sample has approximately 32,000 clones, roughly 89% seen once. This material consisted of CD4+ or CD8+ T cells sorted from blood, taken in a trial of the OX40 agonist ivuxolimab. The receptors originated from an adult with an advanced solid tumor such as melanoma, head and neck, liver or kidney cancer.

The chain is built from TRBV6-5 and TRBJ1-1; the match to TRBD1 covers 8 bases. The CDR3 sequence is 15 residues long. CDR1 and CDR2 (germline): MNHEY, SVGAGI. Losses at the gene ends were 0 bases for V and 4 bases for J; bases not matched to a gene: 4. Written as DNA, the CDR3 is TGTGCCAGCAGTTACTCGTCAGGGGGCCTCACTGAAGCTTTCTTT. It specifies CASSYSSGGLTEAFF.

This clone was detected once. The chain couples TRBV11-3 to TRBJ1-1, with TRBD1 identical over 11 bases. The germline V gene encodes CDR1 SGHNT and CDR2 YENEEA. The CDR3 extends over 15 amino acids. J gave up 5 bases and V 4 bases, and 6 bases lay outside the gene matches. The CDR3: CASSYSGTGGTEAFF. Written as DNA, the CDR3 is TGTGCCAGCAGCTACTCCGGGACAGGGGGGACTGAAGCTTTCTTT. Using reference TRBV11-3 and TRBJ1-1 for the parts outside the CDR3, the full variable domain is EAGVVQSPRYKIIEKKQPVAFWCNPISGHNTLYWYLQNLGQGPELLIRYENEEAVDDSQLPKDRFSAERLKGVDSTLKIQPAELGDSAVYLCASSYSGTGGTEAFFGQGTRLTVV.

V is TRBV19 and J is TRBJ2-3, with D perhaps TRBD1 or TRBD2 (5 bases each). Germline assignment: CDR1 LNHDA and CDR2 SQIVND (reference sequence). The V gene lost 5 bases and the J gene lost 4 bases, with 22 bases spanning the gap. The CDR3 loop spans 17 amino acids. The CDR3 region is CASSVLWGRQEADTQYF. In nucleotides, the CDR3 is TGTGCCAGTAGTGTGCTGTGGGGCCGCCAGGAGGCAGATACGCAGTATTTT. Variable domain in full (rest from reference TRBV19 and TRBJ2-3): DGGITQSPKYLFRKEGQNVTLSCEQNLNHDAMYWYRQDPGQGLRLIYYSQIVNDFQKGDIAEGYSVSREKKESFPLTVTSAQKNPTAFYLCASSVLWGRQEADTQYFGPGTRLTVL.

The CDR3 DNA reads TGTGCCAGTAGTATAGGGCAGGGGACAGCTTTCTTT. Translating gives CASSIGQGTAFF. The chain has TRBV19 and TRBJ1-1, with D tentatively TRBD1 (6 bases). The CDR3 runs 12 residues. The V gene lost 1 base and the J gene lost 10 bases, with 10 bases spanning the gap. CDR1 is LNHDA, CDR2 SQIVND, per germline (reference sequence).

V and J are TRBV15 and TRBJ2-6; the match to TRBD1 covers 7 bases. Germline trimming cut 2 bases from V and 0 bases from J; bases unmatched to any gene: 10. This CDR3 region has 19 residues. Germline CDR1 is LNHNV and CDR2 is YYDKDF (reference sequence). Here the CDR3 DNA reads TGTGCCACCAGCAGACACTCTAGGGGGCGACGCTCTGGGGCCAACGTCCTGACTTTC. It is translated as CATSRHSRGRRSGANVLTF.

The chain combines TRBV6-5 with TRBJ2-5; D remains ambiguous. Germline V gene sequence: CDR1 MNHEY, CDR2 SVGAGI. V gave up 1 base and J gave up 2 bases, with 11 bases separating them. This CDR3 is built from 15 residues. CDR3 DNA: TGTGCCAGCAGTTACTTAAGTGGAGTACAAGAGACCCAGTACTTC. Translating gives CASSYLSGVQETQYF.

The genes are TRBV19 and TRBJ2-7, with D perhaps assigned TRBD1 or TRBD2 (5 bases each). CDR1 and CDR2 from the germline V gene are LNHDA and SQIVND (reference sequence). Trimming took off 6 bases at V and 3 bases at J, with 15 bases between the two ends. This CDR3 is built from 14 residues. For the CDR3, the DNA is TGTGCCAGTAGCCCTTTTGGGACCGGCTACGAGCAGTACTTC. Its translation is CASSPFGTGYEQYF.

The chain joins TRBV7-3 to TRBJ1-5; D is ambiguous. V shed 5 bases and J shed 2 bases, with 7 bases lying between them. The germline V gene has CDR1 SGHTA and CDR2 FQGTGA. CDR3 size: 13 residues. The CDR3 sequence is CASSPDGNQPQHF. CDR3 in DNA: TGTGCCAGCAGCCCGGACGGCAATCAGCCCCAGCATTTT. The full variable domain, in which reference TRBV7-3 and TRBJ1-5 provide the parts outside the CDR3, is GAGVSQTPSNKVTEKGKYVELRCDPISGHTALYWYRQSLGQGPEFLIYFQGTGAADDSGLPNDRFFAVRPEGSVSTLKIQRTERGDSAVYLCASSPDGNQPQHFGDGTRLSIL.

CDR3 protein: CASRVTGQGYTEAFF. The DNA for the CDR3 is TGTGCCAGCAGAGTAACGGGACAGGGCTACACTGAAGCTTTCTTT. The chain is built from TRBV2 and TRBJ1-1; 9 nucleotides line up with TRBD1. The CDR3 loop spans 15 amino acids. CDR1 is SNHLY, CDR2 FYNNEI, per germline. Trimming at V came to 6 bases and at J to 3 bases, leaving 8 bases not matched to a gene.

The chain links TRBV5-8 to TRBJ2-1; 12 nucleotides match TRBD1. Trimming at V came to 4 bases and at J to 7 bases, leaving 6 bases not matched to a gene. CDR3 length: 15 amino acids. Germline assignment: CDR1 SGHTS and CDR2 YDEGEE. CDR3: CASSEPGQGANEQFF. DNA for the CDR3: TGTGCCAGCAGCGAACCGGGACAGGGGGCAAATGAGCAGTTCTTC.

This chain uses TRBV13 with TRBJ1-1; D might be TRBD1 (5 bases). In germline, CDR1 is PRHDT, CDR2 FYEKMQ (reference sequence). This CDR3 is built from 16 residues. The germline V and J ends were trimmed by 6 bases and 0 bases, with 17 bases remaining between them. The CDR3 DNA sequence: TGTGCCAGCAGATCTACGACAGTATACATGAACACTGAAGCTTTCTTT. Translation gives CASRSTTVYMNTEAFF.

The CDR3 region has the DNA TGTGCCAGTAGTATATGGAAGGGTAACGTAGGCGACGAGCAGTACTTC. Protein: CASSIWKGNVGDEQYF. V and J are TRBV19 and TRBJ2-7, with D uncertain. The CDR3 totals 16 residues. V lost 2 bases, J lost 5 bases, and 19 bases lay in between. Germline V CDR1 and CDR2: LNHDA, SQIVND (reference sequence).

The CDR3 reads CASSRDLGNEQFF. CDR3 sequence (DNA): TGCGCCAGCAGCAGGGACCTAGGCAATGAGCAGTTCTTC. The chain is built from TRBV5-1 and TRBJ2-1; D may correspond to TRBD1 or TRBD2 (5 bases each). V lost 4 bases and J 6 bases, leaving 11 bases between the germline ends. Germline CDR1 is SGHRS and CDR2 is YFSETQ. The CDR3 runs to 13 residues. Using reference TRBV5-1 and TRBJ2-1 for the parts outside the CDR3, the full variable domain is KAGVTQTPRYLIKTRGQQVTLSCSPISGHRSVSWYQQTPGQGLQFLFEYFSETQRNKGNFPGRFSGRQFSNSRSEMNVSTLELGDSALYLCASSRDLGNEQFFGPGTRLTVL.